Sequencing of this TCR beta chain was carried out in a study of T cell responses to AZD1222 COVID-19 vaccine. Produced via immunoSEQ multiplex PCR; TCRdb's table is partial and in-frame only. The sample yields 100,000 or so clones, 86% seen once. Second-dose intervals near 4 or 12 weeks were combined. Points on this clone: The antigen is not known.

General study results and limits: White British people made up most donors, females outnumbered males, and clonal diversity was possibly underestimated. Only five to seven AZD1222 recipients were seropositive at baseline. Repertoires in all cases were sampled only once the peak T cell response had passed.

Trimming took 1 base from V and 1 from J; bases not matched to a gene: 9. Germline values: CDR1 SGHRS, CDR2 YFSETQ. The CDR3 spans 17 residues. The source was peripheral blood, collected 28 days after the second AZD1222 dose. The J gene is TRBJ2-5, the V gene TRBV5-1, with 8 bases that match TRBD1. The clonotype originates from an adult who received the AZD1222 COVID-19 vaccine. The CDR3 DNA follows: TGCGCCAGCAGCTTGATATCGGGACAGGCTGCCCAAGAGACCCAGTACTTC. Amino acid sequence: CASSLISGQAAQETQYF.